The next 20 T cell receptor beta chains were all read from a single sample in a study of blood T cell repertoires in COVID-19. TCRdb keeps only in-frame clones here, not all; method: immunoSEQ multiplex PCR. The table has 200,000 or so clones, over 60% seen once. Sequencing input: peripheral blood. These receptor sequences come from a woman in her 70s with acute or convalescent COVID-19.

The CDR3 nucleotides read TGTGCCAGCAGCTCCCTGCGGACAGGGTCCAATGAGCAGTTCTTC. This codes for CASSSLRTGSNEQFF. The J gene is TRBJ2-1, the V gene TRBV3-1 (or the pseudogene TRBV3-2), with 8 bases aligning to TRBD1. The V and J ends lost 5 bases and 6 bases, in that order; junction bases with no gene match: 9. Germline V gives CDR1 LGHDT, CDR2 YNNKEL (reference sequence). The CDR3 covers 15 residues.

This chain joins TRBV5-4 and TRBJ2-4; the D gene is possibly TRBD2 (6 bases). V lost 0 bases and J lost 0, with 10 bases in between. This CDR3 is 16 amino acids long. CDR1 SGHNT and CDR2 YYREEE come from the germline V gene (reference sequence). The CDR3 region is CASSLAGEIAKNIQYF. The CDR3 DNA follows: TGTGCCAGCAGCTTGGCGGGAGAGATAGCCAAAAACATTCAGTACTTC.

The DNA of the CDR3 is TGTGCCAGCAGCCGACAGGGGGCGGGTGAAGCTTTCTTT. This sequence encodes CASSRQGAGEAFF. V and J are TRBV9 and TRBJ1-1, with 10 bases matching TRBD1. Germline V CDR1 and CDR2: SGDLS, YYNGEE. The CDR3 is 13 amino acids. Trimming removed 4 bases from V and 7 bases from J; junction bases left unmatched: 4.

The chain is built from TRBV2 and TRBJ2-7, with TRBD2 matching 7 bases. CDR1 is SNHLY and CDR2 is FYNNEI in the germline V gene. The CDR3 consists of 14 residues. With V trimmed by 11 bases and J by 3 bases, 13 bases remained unmatched. CDR3 in amino acids: CASKSVGGVYEQYF. In nucleotides, the CDR3 is TGTGCCTCAAAGAGCGTGGGGGGGGTCTACGAGCAGTACTTC. Together with reference TRBV2 and TRBJ2-7, the CDR3 gives the full variable domain: EPEVTQTPSHQVTQMGQEVILRCVPISNHLYFYWYRQILGQKVEFLVSFYNNEISEKSEIFDDQFSVERPDGSNFTLKIRSTKLEDSAMYFCASKSVGGVYEQYFGPGTRLTVT.

The V and J genes are TRBV18 and TRBJ2-5; 9 nucleotides align to TRBD1. The V segment lost 1 base and the J segment 2 bases; nucleotides outside the gene matches: 2. Germline V lookup: CDR1 KGHSH, CDR2 LQKENI. The CDR3 spans 15 residues. The CDR3 protein is CASSPRTGDQETQYF. The CDR3 bases are TGTGCCAGCTCACCACGGACAGGGGATCAAGAGACCCAGTACTTC.

The rearrangement uses TRBV5-1 and TRBJ1-1; D is undetermined. With 2 bases removed from V and 2 bases from J, the gap between germline ends came to 13 bases. The CDR3 covers 15 residues. Germline assignment: CDR1 SGHRS and CDR2 YFSETQ. CDR3 bases: TGCGCCAGCAGCTTAGAGGCAGAACCAAACACTGAAGCTTTCTTT. Protein product: CASSLEAEPNTEAFF.

This clone was counted once. The identical CDR3 is also encoded by other nucleotide sequences in the sample. J is TRBJ2-5 and V is TRBV4-1; the match to TRBD2 covers 10 bases. Germline values: CDR1 MGHRA, CDR2 YSYEKL. The J segment lost 5 bases and the V segment lost 1 base, leaving 4 bases of the junction unmatched. The CDR3 covers 15 residues. Written as DNA, the CDR3 is TGCGCCAGCAGCCAAGGGACTAGCGGAAGGGAGACCCAGTACTTC. It encodes CASSQGTSGRETQYF.

V is TRBV2 and J is TRBJ1-1, with D perhaps TRBD1 (6 bases). This CDR3 spans 13 amino acids. Germline V gene data show CDR1 as SNHLY and CDR2 as FYNNEI. Trimming cost V 7 bases and J 6 bases, with 15 bases left between them. CDR3 region: CASTLGTLSEAFF. DNA of the CDR3: TGTGCCAGCACCCTAGGGACACTCTCTGAAGCTTTCTTT.

This chain uses TRBV7-2 with TRBJ1-6, with no clear D. The CDR3 loop spans 13 amino acids. V was pared by 1 base and J by 12 bases, with 10 bases between. Germline values: CDR1 SGHTA, CDR2 FQGNSA. The CDR3 here is CASSLDRTLPLHF. CDR3 coding DNA: TGTGCCAGCAGCTTAGACAGAACTTTACCCCTCCACTTT.

The genes are TRBV7-2 and TRBJ2-1; 9 bases line up with TRBD2. This CDR3 has 16 amino acids. Unmatched junction bases numbered 5, after V lost 3 bases and J lost 2 bases. Germline-derived CDR1 and CDR2 are SGHTA and FQGNSA. Here the CDR3 DNA reads TGTGCCAGCAGCTTTACAGCGGGAGGCCCCTACAATGAGCAGTTCTTC. Its protein product is CASSFTAGGPYNEQFF. The variable domain in full, with the rest retrieved from reference TRBV7-2 and TRBJ2-1, is GAGVSQSPSNKVTEKGKDVELRCDPISGHTALYWYRQSLGQGLEFLIYFQGNSAPDKSGLPSDRFSAERTGGSVSTLTIQRTQQEDSAVYLCASSFTAGGPYNEQFFGPGTRLTVL.

This chain uses TRBV19 with TRBJ1-2; TRBD1 is a possible D gene (5 bases). CDR3 length: 13 amino acids. The germline V gene has CDR1 LNHDA and CDR2 SQIVND (reference sequence). V was clipped by 6 bases and J by 2 bases, with 10 bases between them. The CDR3 region has the DNA TGTGCCAGTAGCAGGGACTCCAACTATGGCTACACCTTC. Its protein product is CASSRDSNYGYTF.

This chain links TRBV7-9 with TRBJ2-1; 11 positions agree with TRBD2. Germline assignment: CDR1 SEHNR and CDR2 FQNEAQ (reference sequence). The CDR3 has 17 amino acids. V lost 5 bases, J lost 4 bases, and 10 bases stayed unmatched. As DNA, the CDR3 is TGTGCCAGCAGCCAGGGACTACTAGCGGGGGTTTACAATGAGCAGTTCTTC. It specifies CASSQGLLAGVYNEQFF.

As DNA, the CDR3 is TGTGCCAGCAGCCAAGTAGCGGGAGGGGATACGCAGTATTTT. Its protein is CASSQVAGGDTQYF. V is TRBV3-1 (or the pseudogene TRBV3-2) and J is TRBJ2-3; 11 nucleotides line up with TRBD2. The CDR3 totals 14 residues. CDR1 and CDR2 from the germline V gene are LGHDT and YNNKEL (reference sequence). Germline trimming cut 1 base from V and 6 bases from J; bases unmatched to any gene: 0.

The gene calls are TRBV30 and TRBJ2-5, with D tentatively TRBD1 (5 bases). Germline CDR1 reads GTSNPN; CDR2 reads SVGIG (reference sequence). Trimming removed 1 base from V and 1 base from J, with 10 bases in between. The CDR3 has 14 amino acids. The CDR3 DNA reads TGTGCCTGGAGTGGGACAACGGTCCAAGAGACCCAGTACTTC. This codes for CAWSGTTVQETQYF.

This clone has more than one count but fewer than ten. The chain couples TRBV27 to TRBJ2-5; no reliable D call. Trimming stripped 2 bases from V and 1 base from J, with 14 bases between. The CDR3 loop spans 16 amino acids. Germline V gives CDR1 MNHEY, CDR2 SMNVEV (reference sequence). For the CDR3, the DNA is TGTGCCAGCAGTTTAGGCAGGCCCCCAACCCAAGAGACCCAGTACTTC. Translation: CASSLGRPPTQETQYF.

This chain joins TRBV6-5 and TRBJ2-2, with TRBD2 identical over 8 bases. The junction had 3 bases not matched to a gene; V was cut back by 10 bases and J by 2 bases. The CDR3 consists of 13 residues. Per germline, CDR1 MNHEY and CDR2 SVGAGI. CDR3 nucleotides: TGTGCCACCGGGGGGGGTAACACCGGGGAGCTGTTTTTT. Residues: CATGGGNTGELFF.

The chain has TRBV27 and TRBJ2-2; D is unresolved. V shed 2 bases and J shed 5 bases, with 9 bases lying between them. The V gene's germline CDR1 is MNHEY and CDR2 SMNVEV (reference sequence). The CDR3 sequence is 14 residues long. The CDR3 protein is CASSLIFLTGELFF. The CDR3 DNA follows: TGTGCCAGCAGTTTAATTTTTCTAACCGGGGAGCTGTTTTTT.

The rearrangement uses TRBV11-2 and TRBJ2-1, with a tentative D call TRBD1 (6 bases). Germline V gives CDR1 SGHAT, CDR2 FQNNGV. Between the trimmed V and J ends, which lost 0 bases and 5 bases, there was a span of 14 bases. This CDR3 region has 16 residues. CDR3 protein: CASSLERGSVNNEQFF. CDR3 coding DNA: TGTGCCAGCAGCTTAGAAAGGGGGAGCGTGAACAATGAGCAGTTCTTC.

The chain joins TRBV2 to TRBJ2-3; D ambiguous. V was clipped by 8 bases and J by 2 bases, with 8 bases between them. The CDR3 runs 12 residues. CDR1 is SNHLY and CDR2 is FYNNEI in the germline V gene. As DNA, the CDR3 is TGTGCCAGCTTCGGTTACACAGATACGCAGTATTTT. Translation: CASFGYTDTQYF.

This clone has more than one count but fewer than ten. The chain recombines TRBV5-4 with TRBJ2-5, with 7 bases identical to TRBD2. CDR1 is SGHNT, CDR2 YYREEE, per germline (reference sequence). Trimming took 4 bases from V and 5 from J; bases not matched to a gene: 26. This CDR3 contains 20 residues. CDR3 bases: TGTGCCAGCAGCGCCACTGGGAGGGGAATCGCTAGCGGAAAGTCGGAGACCCAGTACTTC. Its translation: CASSATGRGIASGKSETQYF.